What follows are 29 T cell receptor beta chains derived from one specimen sequenced in a study of radiotherapy plus CTLA-4 blockade in lung cancer (dated by TCRdb to the late 2010s). Receptor libraries were prepared by the immunoSEQ multiplex PCR assay. Here the immuneACCESS table is served through TCRdb, limited to in-frame sequences with V and J called. Missing clones are a known gap in these copies; in checked studies unresolved V genes cover under half, and the rest lacks a known reason. Within this sample are roughly 51,000 clones, with 70% to 90% of them counted one time only. The top ten clonotypes cover 15% to 20% of the sample. The source was peripheral blood, collected from a patient treated with radiotherapy plus ipilimumab. The source is a human donor with non-small cell lung cancer that progressed on radiotherapy plus ipilimumab. Some clones in this sample may be carry-over from other donors' samples.

The sample holds one count of this clone. The chain carries TRBV15 and TRBJ2-7, with 11 bases identical to TRBD2. Trimming cost V 1 base and J 2 bases; bases outside gene matches: 10. This CDR3 comprises 18 residues. The germline V gene encodes CDR1 LNHNV and CDR2 YYDKDF (reference sequence). The CDR3: CATSRAGLAASGTYEQYF. CDR3 DNA sequence: TGTGCCACCAGCAGAGCGGGACTAGCGGCCTCGGGGACCTACGAGCAGTACTTC.

The chain joins TRBV7-3 to TRBJ2-5; 9 nucleotides match TRBD1. Germline V lookup: CDR1 SGHTA, CDR2 FQGTGA. With V trimmed by 3 bases and J by 4 bases, 6 bases remained unmatched. The CDR3 loop spans 15 amino acids. Here the CDR3 reads CASSLATGGIETQYF. CDR3 nucleotide sequence: TGTGCCAGCAGCTTGGCTACAGGGGGCATAGAGACCCAGTACTTC.

The chain carries TRBV7-2 and TRBJ2-3, with TRBD2 matching over 9 bases. The V gene's germline CDR1 is SGHTA and CDR2 FQGNSA. This CDR3 is built from 16 residues. The junction had 6 bases not matched to a gene; V was cut back by 1 base and J by 4 bases. The CDR3 loop is CASSLGSSGSADTQYF. In DNA form, the CDR3 reads TGTGCCAGCAGCTTAGGCAGTAGCGGGAGTGCAGATACGCAGTATTTT.

V gene TRBV10-2 combines with J gene TRBJ1-1; 7 bases agree with TRBD1. V was pared by 7 bases and J by 4 bases, with 9 bases of the junction left unmatched. The CDR3 has 14 amino acids. Germline lookup yields CDR1 WSHSY and CDR2 SAAADI. CDR3 region: CASTPTGSSTEAFF. CDR3 in DNA: TGCGCCAGCACCCCGACAGGGTCTAGCACTGAAGCTTTCTTT.

This clone occurred a few times. The V call is TRBV4-3, the J call TRBJ2-7; D gene ambiguous. Per the germline V gene, CDR1 is LGHNA and CDR2 is YSLEER. The V end was cut by 0 bases, the J end by 3 bases, with 6 bases between. The CDR3 is 13 amino acids. The CDR3, as DNA: TGCGCCAGCAGCCAAGATGGCGGCTACGAGCAGTACTTC. This translates into CASSQDGGYEQYF.

The chain couples TRBV4-3 to TRBJ1-3; no definite D call. This CDR3 is built from 16 residues. Per the germline V gene, CDR1 is LGHNA and CDR2 is YSLEER. V was shortened by 0 bases and J by 4 bases, with 13 bases between the two germline ends. The CDR3 bases are TGCGCCAGCAGCCAAGATCGTTTGTACGCGGGAAACACCATATATTTT. Protein product: CASSQDRLYAGNTIYF.

For this clone: This specimen includes other DNA sequences encoding the same CDR3. J is TRBJ1-1 and V is TRBV7-3, with D perhaps matching TRBD1 (5 bases). The CDR3 consists of 15 residues. Trimming took 1 base from V and 1 from J, leaving 10 bases between them. Per the germline V gene, CDR1 is SGHTA and CDR2 is FQGTGA. In DNA form, the CDR3 reads TGTGCCAGCAGCTTAAGGGGGGGTGCGAACACTGAAGCTTTCTTT. It is translated as CASSLRGGANTEAFF.

The J gene is TRBJ1-5, the V gene TRBV19, with D unclear. The CDR3 is 14 residues long. Germline lookup yields CDR1 LNHDA and CDR2 SQIVND (reference sequence). V was clipped by 6 bases and J by 0 bases, with 9 bases between them. CDR3 nucleotide sequence: TGTGCCAGTAGCCCCGGGGTTAGCAATCAGCCCCAGCATTTT. Encoded protein: CASSPGVSNQPQHF.

The V and J genes are TRBV29-1 and TRBJ2-1; 15 nucleotides line up with TRBD2. The CDR3 length is 16 residues. V gave up 5 bases and J gave up 7 bases; unmatched junction bases: 9. CDR1 SQVTM and CDR2 ANQGSEA come from the germline V gene. In nucleotides, the CDR3 is TGCAGCGTTTCCTGGACTAGCGGGGGGGCCGGGAATGAGCAGTTCTTC. It codes for CSVSWTSGGAGNEQFF.

The genes are TRBV4-2 and TRBJ2-2; the match to TRBD1 covers 8 bases. This CDR3 has 14 amino acids. Germline CDR1 reads LGHNA; CDR2 reads YNFKEQ. V was pared by 6 bases and J by 3 bases, with 3 bases of the junction left unmatched. CDR3 bases: TGTGCCAGCAGGGGACAGGAGGACACCGGGGAGCTGTTTTTT. Amino acid sequence: CASRGQEDTGELFF.

V usage is TRBV27 and J usage is TRBJ2-2; possible D gene TRBD2, 7 bases. The CDR3 covers 14 residues. V shed 5 bases and J shed 5 bases, with 12 bases lying between them. The germline V gene has CDR1 MNHEY and CDR2 SMNVEV (reference sequence). The CDR3 region has the DNA TGTGCCAGCAGTATTAGGGGGGGAACCGGGGAGCTGTTTTTT. Translating gives CASSIRGGTGELFF.

The chain has TRBV18 and TRBJ2-4, with D possibly matching TRBD1 (6 bases). This CDR3 is 12 amino acids long. CDR1 and CDR2 (germline): KGHSH, LQKENI. V was clipped by 6 bases and J by 7 bases, with 10 bases between them. The CDR3 spells CASSAGDNIQYF. Here the CDR3 DNA reads TGTGCCAGCTCGGCAGGGGACAACATTCAGTACTTC.

The chain uses TRBV4-2 and TRBJ2-7, with TRBD1 as a possible D gene (6 bases). The CDR3 sequence is 16 residues long. V was clipped by 4 bases and J by 3 bases, with 19 bases between them. Germline CDR1 is LGHNA and CDR2 is YNFKEQ. Here the CDR3 reads CASSPGDRDTGYEQYF. Here the CDR3 DNA reads TGTGCCAGCAGCCCCGGGGACCGGGACACAGGCTACGAGCAGTACTTC.

The rearrangement uses TRBV5-1 and TRBJ2-1; 15 nucleotides agree with TRBD2. J gave up 8 bases and V 4 bases, and 7 bases lay outside the gene matches. The germline V gene encodes CDR1 SGHRS and CDR2 YFSETQ. This CDR3 spans 16 amino acids. The CDR3 sequence is CASSGGLAGGWDEQFF. The CDR3 coding sequence is TGCGCCAGCAGCGGGGGACTAGCGGGGGGCTGGGATGAGCAGTTCTTC.

The chain uses TRBV9 and TRBJ2-3; 16 positions agree with TRBD2. The J segment lost 4 bases and the V segment lost 4 bases, leaving 6 bases of the junction unmatched. The CDR3 is 17 amino acids. CDR1 and CDR2 from the germline V gene are SGDLS and YYNGEE. This chain's CDR3 is CASSRGLAGGPSDTQYF. In DNA form, the CDR3 reads TGTGCCAGCAGCAGGGGACTAGCGGGAGGGCCGTCAGATACGCAGTATTTT. The entire variable domain, with the rest obtained from reference TRBV9 and TRBJ2-3, is as follows: DSGVTQTPKHLITATGQRVTLRCSPRSGDLSVYWYQQSLDQGLQFLIQYYNGEERAKGNILERFSAQQFPDLHSELNLSSLELGDSALYFCASSRGLAGGPSDTQYFGPGTRLTVL.

This sequence joins TRBV30 and TRBJ2-4; the match to TRBD1 covers 12 bases. Unmatched junction bases numbered 11, after V lost 3 bases and J lost 2 bases. Germline loops: CDR1 GTSNPN, CDR2 SVGIG (reference sequence). This CDR3 has 18 residues. The CDR3 reads CAWSHPGQGARTKNIQYF. The CDR3 region has the DNA TGTGCCTGGAGCCACCCGGGACAGGGGGCGAGAACCAAAAACATTCAGTACTTC.

J is TRBJ2-7 and V is TRBV27; TRBD2 agrees at 9 bases. V lost 3 bases, J lost 4 bases, and 7 bases stayed unmatched. The germline CDR1 and CDR2 sequences are MNHEY and SMNVEV (reference sequence). CDR3 length: 15 residues. The CDR3 region is CASSFLSGRSYEQYF. The CDR3 DNA follows: TGTGCCAGCAGTTTCCTTAGCGGGAGATCTTACGAGCAGTACTTC.

The chain recombines TRBV30 with TRBJ1-5, with D tentatively TRBD1 (5 bases). V was clipped by 3 bases and J by 5 bases, with 11 bases between them. CDR1 is GTSNPN, CDR2 SVGIG, per germline (reference sequence). The CDR3 runs 13 residues. The CDR3 DNA is TGTGCCTGGAGGGACAAGGGGTATCAGCCCCAGCATTTT. Its translation: CAWRDKGYQPQHF.

The J gene is TRBJ2-6, the V gene TRBV18; D might be TRBD2 (5 bases). The CDR3 spans 18 residues. Germline CDR1 and CDR2: KGHSH and LQKENI. Trimming cost V 3 bases and J 0 bases, with 15 bases left between them. The CDR3 nucleotides read TGTGCCAGCTCACCGGACTTCGGGTCCCACTCTGGGGCCAACGTCCTGACTTTC. Its protein is CASSPDFGSHSGANVLTF.

This chain uses TRBV5-1 with TRBJ1-2; possibly TRBD1 for D (6 bases). The CDR3 runs to 14 residues. V was shortened by 4 bases and J by 2 bases, with 12 bases between the two germline ends. Per the germline V gene, CDR1 is SGHRS and CDR2 is YFSETQ. CDR3 in amino acids: CASSLDTGNYGYTF. In DNA form, the CDR3 reads TGCGCCAGCAGCCTGGATACAGGGAACTATGGCTACACCTTC. The complete variable domain, with remaining parts taken from reference TRBV5-1 and TRBJ1-2, reads KAGVTQTPRYLIKTRGQQVTLSCSPISGHRSVSWYQQTPGQGLQFLFEYFSETQRNKGNFPGRFSGRQFSNSRSEMNVSTLELGDSALYLCASSLDTGNYGYTFGSGTRLTVV.

The chain couples TRBV5-4 to TRBJ2-7, with a weak D call TRBD1 (6 bases). V lost 2 bases and J 4 bases, leaving 7 bases between the germline ends. The CDR3 is 12 amino acids. Per the germline V gene, CDR1 is SGHNT and CDR2 is YYREEE (reference sequence). The CDR3 is CASSLGGYEQYF. CDR3 DNA: TGTGCCAGCAGCTTAGGGGGATACGAGCAGTACTTC.

This sequence joins TRBV29-1 and TRBJ1-2; D gene ambiguous. Germline assignment: CDR1 SQVTM and CDR2 ANQGSEA. The CDR3 covers 11 residues. Trimming cost V 7 bases and J 3 bases, with 9 bases left between them. The CDR3 here is CSARGYYGYTF. The CDR3 DNA follows: TGCAGCGCCCGGGGATACTATGGCTACACCTTC. Full variable domain (remainder filled in from reference TRBV29-1 and TRBJ1-2): SAVISQKPSRDICQRGTSLTIQCQVDSQVTMMFWYRQQPGQSLTLIATANQGSEATYESGFVIDKFPISRPNLTFSTLTVSNMSPEDSSIYLCSARGYYGYTFGSGTRLTVV.

The gene calls are TRBV7-9 and TRBJ2-1; 7 bases align to TRBD2. V shed 2 bases and J 9 bases; nucleotides not matched to a gene: 10. The CDR3 runs to 15 residues. CDR1 and CDR2 from the germline V gene are SEHNR and FQNEAQ (reference sequence). This CDR3 reads CASSLFGGRLSEQFF. CDR3 DNA: TGTGCCAGCAGCTTATTTGGCGGGAGACTGAGTGAGCAGTTCTTC.

The chain has TRBV2 and TRBJ2-7; TRBD2 matches at 11 bases. J gave up 7 bases and V 4 bases, and 6 bases lay outside the gene matches. The CDR3 contains 14 residues. Germline V gene sequence: CDR1 SNHLY, CDR2 FYNNEI. The CDR3 DNA sequence: TGTGCCAGCAGTGGACTAGCGGGACAGAGAGAGCAGTACTTC. Translating gives CASSGLAGQREQYF.

This sequence joins TRBV7-9 and TRBJ1-2; 8 nucleotides align to TRBD1. Unmatched junction bases numbered 10, after V lost 4 bases and J lost 9 bases. The CDR3 is 14 amino acids. CDR1 and CDR2 (germline): SEHNR, FQNEAQ (reference sequence). Here the CDR3 DNA reads TGTGCCAGCAGCTGGACAGGGTATGGTGTGAGCTACACCTTC. This codes for CASSWTGYGVSYTF.

The chain carries TRBV7-9 and TRBJ2-5, with 11 bases fitting TRBD2. The last part of the DNA fits TRBJ2-7 better; the J call may be wrong. The CDR3 runs 15 residues. CDR1 is SEHNR, CDR2 FQNEAQ, per germline (reference sequence). CDR3 sequence (DNA): TGTGCCAGCAGCCAGATAGCGGGAGGGCCGAGCGAGCAGTACTTC. Protein sequence: CASSQIAGGPSEQYF.

This clone was counted once. The chain couples TRBV6-5 to TRBJ2-3, with TRBD2 as a possible D gene (7 bases). This CDR3 spans 15 amino acids. Deletions cut 6 bases from V and 5 bases from J, with 18 bases between. Germline V gene data show CDR1 as MNHEY and CDR2 as SVGAGI. This CDR3 reads CASSYGRGIGDTQYF. CDR3 DNA sequence: TGTGCCAGCAGCTATGGGAGGGGGATTGGAGATACGCAGTATTTT.

On this clone: Other DNA sequences in the sample encode the same CDR3. The chain links TRBV5-1 to TRBJ2-3, with TRBD2 identical over 10 bases. With 4 bases clipped from V and 3 bases from J, the junction kept 2 bases outside the gene matches. The CDR3 spans 14 residues. In germline, CDR1 is SGHRS, CDR2 YFSETQ. Here the CDR3 DNA reads TGCGCCAGCAGCCCGGGACTAGCGACAGATACGCAGTATTTT. This encodes CASSPGLATDTQYF.

About this clone itself: No DNA is shown, since the ends of the CDR3 on it are uncertain; the CDR3 is the one TCRdb lists. This chain uses TRBV21-1 with TRBJ2-1; the table assigns TRBD2, which was not confirmed against the DNA. TRBV21-1 counts as a pseudogene. The CDR3 extends over 16 residues, inclusive of both ends. CDR3 protein: CASSKEVAGGSDEQFF.